The 25 T cell receptor beta chains reported below all come from one sample, sequenced in a study of Ad26.COV2.S vaccination and SARS-CoV-2 variants. Profiling relied on immunoSEQ multiplex PCR, and the TCRdb table lists in-frame clones only, not all of them. The sample lists roughly 380,000 clones, 70% to 90% occurring once. The sample's treatment: about 20 received Ad26.COV2.S at low or high dose, single or two shots; 5 received placebo; per-sample allocation not given. Day 63 after the first vaccine or placebo injection was the time point for sampling. This material consisted of peripheral blood, taken in a trial of Ad26.COV2.S vaccine versus placebo. The receptors stem from a person between 18 and 60 years old who received the Ad26.COV2.S COVID-19 vaccine or a placebo.

V usage is TRBV7-9 and J usage is TRBJ2-2; weak D call: TRBD1 (6 bases). The V end lost 7 bases, the J end lost 5 bases, and 17 bases lay between the germline ends. The CDR3 runs 15 residues. CDR1 and CDR2 (germline): SEHNR, FQNEAQ (reference sequence). The CDR3 DNA reads as TGTGCCAGCAACTCAGACAGGCAGCGGACCGGGGAGCTGTTTTTT. Encoded protein: CASNSDRQRTGELFF.

The chain joins TRBV12-3 or TRBV12-4 to TRBJ1-2, with D tentatively TRBD1 (5 bases). The CDR3 covers 13 residues. Trimming took 6 bases from V and 4 from J, leaving 12 bases between them. CDR3 amino acids: CASSLDSTYGYTF. DNA for the CDR3: TGTGCCAGCAGCCTCGACAGTACCTATGGCTACACCTTC.

The CDR3 region has the DNA TGTGCCAGCTCACCGGGGTCCGGGACAGGGTACCAGCCCCAGCATTTT. Protein sequence: CASSPGSGTGYQPQHF. This chain joins TRBV18 and TRBJ1-5, with TRBD1 identical over 9 bases. CDR3 length equals 16 residues. With 3 bases clipped from V and 7 bases from J, the junction kept 10 bases outside the gene matches. Germline V gene sequence: CDR1 KGHSH, CDR2 LQKENI.

The chain joins TRBV6-2 or TRBV6-3 to TRBJ2-7; 11 bases agree with TRBD1. The CDR3 consists of 15 residues. J was trimmed by 2 bases and V by 7 bases; bases with no gene match: 7. Germline V gives CDR1 MNHEY, CDR2 SVGEGT. CDR3 sequence reads: CASTPDRGPPYEQYF. The DNA for the CDR3 is TGTGCCAGCACCCCGGACAGGGGGCCGCCCTACGAGCAGTACTTC.

The rearrangement links TRBV10-3 to TRBJ2-2; 9 nucleotides align to TRBD1. Germline V gene sequence: CDR1 ENHRY, CDR2 SYGVKD. The CDR3 consists of 16 residues. V trimming: 5 bases; J trimming: 4 bases; junction bases outside the gene matches: 8. DNA for the CDR3: TGTGCCATCAGTAAGGACAGGGGCTCGGGCACCGGGGAGCTGTTTTTT. It is translated as CAISKDRGSGTGELFF.

The chain uses TRBV2 and TRBJ2-3, with TRBD2 identical over 11 bases. Trimming at V came to 4 bases and at J to 3 bases, leaving 6 bases not matched to a gene. Germline V CDR1 and CDR2: SNHLY, FYNNEI. The CDR3 consists of 16 residues. The CDR3 reads CASSGRLAGRTDTQYF. CDR3 coding DNA: TGTGCCAGCAGTGGTAGACTAGCGGGGAGGACAGATACGCAGTATTTT.

V usage is TRBV12-3 or TRBV12-4 and J usage is TRBJ1-1, with D possibly TRBD1 on 5 matching bases. This CDR3 comprises 13 residues. The germline V and J ends were trimmed by 5 bases and 1 base, with 8 bases remaining between them. The CDR3 loop is CASSGQQNTEAFF. CDR3 bases: TGTGCCAGCAGTGGACAACAGAACACTGAAGCTTTCTTT.

This clone was seen just once. This chain joins TRBV28 and TRBJ2-5, with D perhaps matching TRBD2 (5 bases). CDR3 length: 14 amino acids. V lost 8 bases and J lost 0, with 13 bases in between. Germline V gene sequence: CDR1 MDHEN, CDR2 SYDVKM. For the CDR3, the DNA is TGTGCCAGCGGTAATGGCGGGTACCAAGAGACCCAGTACTTC. It translates to CASGNGGYQETQYF.

The V call is TRBV6-6, the J call TRBJ2-3; no clear D gene. Germline CDR1 is MNHNY and CDR2 is SVGAGI (reference sequence). The ends were cut back, 0 bases at V and 1 base at J, with 5 bases in the middle. The CDR3 runs to 14 residues. The CDR3 DNA follows: TGTGCCAGCAGTTACTCGTCTCGCACAGATACGCAGTATTTT. It codes for CASSYSSRTDTQYF.

This rearrangement joins TRBV29-1 to TRBJ2-5; TRBD2 matches 8 bases. Germline V lookup: CDR1 SQVTM, CDR2 ANQGSEA. The CDR3 is 15 amino acids. Trimming took 5 bases from V and 0 from J; bases not matched to a gene: 8. CDR3 region: CSVPHGGRYQETQYF. CDR3 DNA: TGCAGCGTTCCTCATGGCGGGAGGTACCAAGAGACCCAGTACTTC.

As regards this clone: This same CDR3 is encoded by further DNA sequences in the sample. This chain links TRBV18 with TRBJ1-1; D unresolved. Between the trimmed V and J ends, which lost 0 bases and 1 base, there was a span of 6 bases. The CDR3 is 14 amino acids. The V gene's germline CDR1 is KGHSH and CDR2 LQKENI. The CDR3 loop reads CASSPPSGNTEAFF. Written as DNA, the CDR3 is TGTGCCAGCTCACCACCGTCTGGGAACACTGAAGCTTTCTTT.

This clone was observed a handful of times. The chain carries TRBV27 and TRBJ2-7; D not certain. This CDR3 has 15 residues. CDR1 is MNHEY and CDR2 is SMNVEV in the germline V gene (reference sequence). With 4 bases removed from V and 2 bases from J, the gap between germline ends came to 15 bases. The DNA of the CDR3 is TGTGCCAGCAGTTCCTACTCGACGGCCCCCTACGAGCAGTACTTC. It is translated as CASSSYSTAPYEQYF.

The chain has TRBV4-1 and TRBJ2-3; the D gene is possibly TRBD2 (5 bases). This CDR3 comprises 12 residues. The ends were cut back, 4 bases at V and 12 bases at J, with 14 bases in the middle. Germline V lookup: CDR1 MGHRA, CDR2 YSYEKL. In nucleotides, the CDR3 is TGCGCCAGCAGCCTCTCTGGTGGGAGTCAGTATTTT. It is translated as CASSLSGGSQYF.

This sequence joins TRBV28 and TRBJ2-3; 10 nucleotides line up with TRBD1. The CDR3 spans 16 residues. Germline assignment: CDR1 MDHEN and CDR2 SYDVKM. V lost 3 bases to trimming and J lost 3 bases; unmatched junction nucleotides: 6. CDR3 sequence (DNA): TGTGCCAGCAGTTTGCACTCGGGACAGGGGACAGATACGCAGTATTTT. Protein: CASSLHSGQGTDTQYF.

The chain carries TRBV19 and TRBJ1-2; D is unresolved. The CDR3 contains 13 residues. V was clipped by 3 bases and J by 4 bases, with 9 bases between them. In germline, CDR1 is LNHDA, CDR2 SQIVND (reference sequence). In DNA, the CDR3 is TGTGCCAGTAGTATGGAGGGAACCTATGGCTACACCTTC. Amino acids: CASSMEGTYGYTF.

The chain has TRBV28 and TRBJ2-7, with D perhaps matching TRBD2 (6 bases). CDR1 and CDR2 from the germline V gene are MDHEN and SYDVKM. The CDR3 spans 13 residues. Trimming took off 3 bases at V and 3 bases at J, with 9 bases between the two ends. The CDR3 DNA reads TGTGCCAGCAGTTTGCGACTAGACTACGAGCAGTACTTC. It yields the protein CASSLRLDYEQYF.

This clone was found once. Other DNA variants within this sample encode the same CDR3. V and J are TRBV6-5 and TRBJ1-1, with D unresolved. Looked up from germline, CDR1 is MNHEY and CDR2 is SVGAGI. CDR3 length: 13 residues. With 2 bases removed from V and 5 bases from J, the gap between germline ends came to 9 bases. CDR3: CASSYGRGTEAFF. The CDR3 DNA sequence: TGTGCCAGCAGTTACGGTCGGGGTACTGAAGCTTTCTTT.

J is TRBJ2-7 and V is TRBV2, with 13 bases fitting TRBD2. Germline V gene lookup returns CDR1 SNHLY and CDR2 FYNNEI. The V segment lost 4 bases and the J segment 0 bases; nucleotides outside the gene matches: 9. CDR3 size: 18 residues. The CDR3 coding sequence is TGTGCCAGCAGTGGGACTAGCGGGAGCCGAATTAACTCCTACGAGCAGTACTTC. It yields the protein CASSGTSGSRINSYEQYF.

V and J are TRBV5-1 and TRBJ2-7, with D unresolved. The CDR3 covers 13 residues. The V end lost 1 base, the J end lost 5 bases, and 10 bases lay between the germline ends. Germline assignment: CDR1 SGHRS and CDR2 YFSETQ. CDR3 in amino acids: CASSLTPGNEQYF. CDR3 coding DNA: TGCGCCAGCAGCTTGACCCCGGGTAACGAGCAGTACTTC.

The V call is TRBV5-1, the J call TRBJ1-1; the match to TRBD1 covers 7 bases. Germline CDR1 SGHRS, CDR2 YFSETQ. V was pared by 4 bases and J by 7 bases, with 13 bases of the junction left unmatched. The CDR3 has 15 amino acids. CDR3 in amino acids: CASSPLGDRVGEAFF. The DNA for the CDR3 is TGCGCCAGCAGCCCACTCGGCGACAGGGTTGGTGAAGCTTTCTTT. Looking up the rest from reference TRBV5-1 and TRBJ1-1 gives the full variable domain: KAGVTQTPRYLIKTRGQQVTLSCSPISGHRSVSWYQQTPGQGLQFLFEYFSETQRNKGNFPGRFSGRQFSNSRSEMNVSTLELGDSALYLCASSPLGDRVGEAFFGQGTRLTVV.

This chain joins TRBV25-1 and TRBJ1-2; D unresolved. This CDR3 region has 17 residues. Trimming cost V 0 bases and J 8 bases, with 22 bases left between them. Germline values: CDR1 MGHDK, CDR2 SYGVNS. The CDR3 loop reads CASSEYIVGQSLEGYTF. The CDR3 nucleotides are TGTGCCAGCAGTGAATATATCGTTGGGCAGTCGCTAGAAGGCTACACCTTC.

This sequence joins TRBV18 and TRBJ2-5; 9 bases are shared with TRBD2. The germline V gene encodes CDR1 KGHSH and CDR2 LQKENI. Trimming cost V 3 bases and J 5 bases; bases outside gene matches: 4. This CDR3 has 14 amino acids. The CDR3 protein is CASSPGLATETQYF. CDR3 bases: TGTGCCAGCTCACCGGGACTAGCAACGGAGACCCAGTACTTC.

The V call is TRBV19, the J call TRBJ2-1; unclear D gene. V lost 7 bases, J lost 5 bases, and 18 bases lay in between. The CDR3 is made up of 15 amino acids. The germline V gene has CDR1 LNHDA and CDR2 SQIVND (reference sequence). The CDR3 DNA follows: TGTGCCAGTACTTTGGGGAAAAACGGACACAATGAGCAGTTCTTC. Amino acids: CASTLGKNGHNEQFF.

The V gene is TRBV5-1, the J gene TRBJ1-2; 12 bases align to TRBD1. The J segment lost 9 bases and the V segment lost 3 bases, leaving 9 bases of the junction unmatched. The CDR3 consists of 15 residues. The germline gives CDR1 SGHRS, CDR2 YFSETQ. Here the CDR3 DNA reads TGCGCCAGCAGCTCAGCCGGGACAGGGGGCTGGAGCTACACCTTC. This gives the protein CASSSAGTGGWSYTF. Based on the CDR3 plus reference TRBV5-1 and TRBJ1-2, the full variable domain is KAGVTQTPRYLIKTRGQQVTLSCSPISGHRSVSWYQQTPGQGLQFLFEYFSETQRNKGNFPGRFSGRQFSNSRSEMNVSTLELGDSALYLCASSSAGTGGWSYTFGSGTRLTVV.

The gene calls are TRBV2 and TRBJ2-1; TRBD1 aligns across 9 bases. Germline V gene sequence: CDR1 SNHLY, CDR2 FYNNEI. CDR3 size: 13 residues. J gave up 6 bases and V 6 bases, and 3 bases lay outside the gene matches. The CDR3 nucleotides read TGTGCCAGCAGCGGACAGGGGAGCAATGAGCAGTTCTTC. Encoded protein: CASSGQGSNEQFF.